This T cell receptor (beta chain) was recovered during a study of OX40 agonist ivuxolimab in advanced cancers. The J segment lost 0 bases and the V segment lost 4 bases, leaving 6 bases of the junction unmatched. The CDR3 has 16 amino acids. The germline CDR1 and CDR2 sequences are MNHEY and SVGAGI. For this clone: The antigen is undetermined.

Exclusion of a patient followed from autoimmune disease history or systemic immunosuppression. Findings of the study overall: Some of the nonresponding patients also showed low levels of normalized T-cell clonal expansion. At 0.1 to 3.0 mg/kg, CD4+ and CD8+ blood T cells expanded clonally by week 6.

Only in-frame clones appear in the TCRdb table, and some are missing; sequencing was by immunoSEQ multiplex PCR. Among about 53,000 clones, about 88% were seen once, and the ten largest hold about 13%. This receptor was taken from an adult with an advanced solid tumor such as melanoma, head and neck, liver or kidney cancer. Sequencing used CD4+ or CD8+ T cells sorted from blood, obtained in a trial of the OX40 agonist ivuxolimab. J is TRBJ2-1 and V is TRBV6-5; 7 positions agree with TRBD2. CDR3 in amino acids: CASSSSGLSSYNEQFF. DNA for the CDR3: TGTGCCAGCAGTTCTAGCGGACTAAGCTCCTACAATGAGCAGTTCTTC.